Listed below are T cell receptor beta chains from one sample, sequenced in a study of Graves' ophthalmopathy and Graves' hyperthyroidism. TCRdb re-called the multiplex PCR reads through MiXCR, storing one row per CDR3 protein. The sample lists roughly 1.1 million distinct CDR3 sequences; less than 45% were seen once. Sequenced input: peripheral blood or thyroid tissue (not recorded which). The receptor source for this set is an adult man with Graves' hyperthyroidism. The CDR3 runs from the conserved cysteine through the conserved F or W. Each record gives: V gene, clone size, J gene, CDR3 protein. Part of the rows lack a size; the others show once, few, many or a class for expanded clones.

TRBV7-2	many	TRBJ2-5	CASSSRLSPSLETQYF
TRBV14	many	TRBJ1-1	CASSQDPGTEAFF
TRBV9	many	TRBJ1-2	CASSPGQGALTF
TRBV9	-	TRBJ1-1	CASSVEVVQGTEAFF
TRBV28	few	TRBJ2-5	CASSFQPDRGETQYF
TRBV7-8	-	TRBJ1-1	CASSLAGTVRTEAFF
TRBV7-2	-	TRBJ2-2	CASSLVMGGAGELFF
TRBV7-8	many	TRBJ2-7	CASSTMKLRSEQYF
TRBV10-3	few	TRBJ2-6	CAIKKGEPGQGSSGANVLTF
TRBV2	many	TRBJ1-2	CASGGNYGYTF
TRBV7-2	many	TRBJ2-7	CASSFRGNTYEQYF
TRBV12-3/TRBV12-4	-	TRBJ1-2	CASSLGIFGQGDGYTF
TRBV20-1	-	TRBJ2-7	CSARRTSGISYEQYF
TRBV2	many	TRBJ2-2	CASREDTGELFF
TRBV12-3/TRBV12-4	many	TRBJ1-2	CAIGGAGGYTF
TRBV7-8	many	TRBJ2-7	CASSSPDTGKQYF
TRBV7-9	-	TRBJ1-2	CASSATGTGWNYGYTF
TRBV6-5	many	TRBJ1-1	CASSYAGSLEAFF
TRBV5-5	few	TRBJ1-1	CASSLFQGVNTEAFF
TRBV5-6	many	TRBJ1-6	CASSVGQKNSPLHF
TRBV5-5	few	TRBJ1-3	CASSFSSGGSGNTTYF
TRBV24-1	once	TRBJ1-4	CATSDRTGEGEKLFF
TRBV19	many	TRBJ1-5	CASSRDHQPQHF
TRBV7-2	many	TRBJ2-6	CASSHRVDGANVLTF
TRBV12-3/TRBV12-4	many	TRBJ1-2	CASRPQGTVYGYTF
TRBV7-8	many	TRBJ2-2	CASNQPSRRGELFF
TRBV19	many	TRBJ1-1	CASSSSMNTEAFF
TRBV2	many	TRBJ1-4	CATHLDGSNEKLFF
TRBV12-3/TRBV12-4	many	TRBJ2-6	CASSPTGPGANVLTF
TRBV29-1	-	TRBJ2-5	CSIGTIQETQYF
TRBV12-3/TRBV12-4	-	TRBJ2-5	CASSLYVTTSGASWTQYF